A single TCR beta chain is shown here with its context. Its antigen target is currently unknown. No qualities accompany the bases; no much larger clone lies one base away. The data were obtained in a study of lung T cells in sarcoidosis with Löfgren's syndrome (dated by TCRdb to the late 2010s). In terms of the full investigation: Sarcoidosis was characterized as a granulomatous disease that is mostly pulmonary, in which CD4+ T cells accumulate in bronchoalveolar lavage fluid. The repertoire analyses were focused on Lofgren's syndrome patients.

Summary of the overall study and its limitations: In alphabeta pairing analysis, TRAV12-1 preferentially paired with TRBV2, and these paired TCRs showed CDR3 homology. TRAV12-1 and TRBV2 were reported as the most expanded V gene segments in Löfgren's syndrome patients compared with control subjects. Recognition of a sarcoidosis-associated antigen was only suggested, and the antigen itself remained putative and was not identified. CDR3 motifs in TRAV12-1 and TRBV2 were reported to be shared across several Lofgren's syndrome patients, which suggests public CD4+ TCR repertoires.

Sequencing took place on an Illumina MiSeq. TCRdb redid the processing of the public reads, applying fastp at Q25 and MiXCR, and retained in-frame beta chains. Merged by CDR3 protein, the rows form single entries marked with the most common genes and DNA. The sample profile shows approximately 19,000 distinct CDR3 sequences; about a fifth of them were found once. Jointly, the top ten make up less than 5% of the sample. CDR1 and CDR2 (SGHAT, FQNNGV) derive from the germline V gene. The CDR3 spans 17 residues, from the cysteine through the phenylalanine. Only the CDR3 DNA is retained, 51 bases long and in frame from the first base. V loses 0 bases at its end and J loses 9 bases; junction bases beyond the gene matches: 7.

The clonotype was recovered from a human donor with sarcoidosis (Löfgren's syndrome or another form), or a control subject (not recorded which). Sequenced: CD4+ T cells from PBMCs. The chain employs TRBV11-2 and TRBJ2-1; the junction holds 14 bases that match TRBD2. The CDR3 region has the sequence CASSLDRLAGGRSEQFF. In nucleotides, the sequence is TGTGCCAGCAGCTTAGATAGACTAGCGGGGGGGCGAAGTGAGCAGTTCTTC.